Listed here are 24 T cell receptor beta chains from one sample, sequenced in a study of a mutant IDH1 vaccine in newly diagnosed glioma. These receptors are not linked to any known antigen. Time point described: week 35, safety follow-up. Every vaccination contained 300 ug of the mutant IDH1 20-mer peptide and was paired with topical imiquimod. Data came from immunoSEQ multiplex PCR; TCRdb stores just in-frame clones and leaves some out. This table has over 55,000 clones, roughly 79% appearing once. The specimen comprised PBMCs, sampled from a glioma patient whose treatment included an IDH1 peptide vaccine. The receptors stem from a middle-aged man with glioma.

This clone has more than one count but fewer than ten. This chain uses TRBV28 with TRBJ1-1, with D maybe TRBD1 (6 bases). The V and J ends lost 6 bases and 1 base respectively, with 9 bases between them. This CDR3 is built from 13 residues. Germline assignment: CDR1 MDHEN and CDR2 SYDVKM. The CDR3 reads CASRRGTNTEAFF. CDR3 DNA: TGTGCCAGCAGGAGGGGGACGAACACTGAAGCTTTCTTT.

This clone turned up a few times. The rearrangement uses TRBV19 and TRBJ1-5; TRBD1 might be the D (6 bases). Trimming stripped 3 bases from V and 0 bases from J, with 12 bases between. Germline loops: CDR1 LNHDA, CDR2 SQIVND (reference sequence). This CDR3 is built from 16 residues. The CDR3 reads CASSIAGDNSNQPQHF. The CDR3 region has the DNA TGTGCCAGTAGTATTGCAGGGGATAATAGCAATCAGCCCCAGCATTTT.

The J gene is TRBJ1-1, the V gene TRBV4-3; possible D gene TRBD1, 6 bases. The CDR3 sequence is 13 residues long. V lost 4 bases and J lost 5, with 11 bases in between. The germline V gene has CDR1 LGHNA and CDR2 YSLEER. CDR3 nucleotide sequence: TGCGCCAGCAGCCCATCGGACAGAACTGAAGCTTTCTTT. Its protein is CASSPSDRTEAFF.

The chain carries TRBV6-6 and TRBJ2-7, with TRBD1 as a possible D gene (5 bases). The V gene lost 6 bases and the J gene lost 1 base, with 16 bases spanning the gap. Germline V gives CDR1 MNHNY, CDR2 SVGAGI (reference sequence). The CDR3 spans 15 residues. CDR3 sequence reads: CASSRPEQGSYEQYF. The CDR3 DNA is TGTGCCAGCAGCCGACCTGAGCAGGGTTCCTACGAGCAGTACTTC.

The chain carries TRBV18 and TRBJ2-3; 11 bases line up with TRBD2. V lost 1 base to trimming and J lost 1 base; unmatched junction nucleotides: 4. The CDR3 extends over 17 amino acids. Germline V gene sequence: CDR1 KGHSH, CDR2 LQKENI. CDR3 region: CASSPLAGGPRTDTQYF. DNA of the CDR3: TGTGCCAGCTCACCACTAGCGGGAGGGCCCCGCACAGATACGCAGTATTTT.

The chain couples TRBV10-3 to TRBJ2-7; D gene ambiguous. Trimming took 5 bases from V and 4 from J, leaving 9 bases between them. The CDR3 is 12 residues long. Germline CDR1 is ENHRY and CDR2 is SYGVKD. The DNA for the CDR3 is TGTGCCATCAGTTACAACGATTACGAGCAGTACTTC. Amino acids: CAISYNDYEQYF.

The chain carries TRBV9 and TRBJ2-7, with D uncertain. The V and J ends lost 0 bases and 6 bases respectively, with 10 bases between them. This CDR3 contains 13 residues. The germline gives CDR1 SGDLS, CDR2 YYNGEE. CDR3 sequence (DNA): TGTGCCAGCAGCGTAGAGGTTATCGGCGAGCAGTACTTC. It specifies CASSVEVIGEQYF.

This clone was detected only once. The V gene is TRBV7-2, the J gene TRBJ2-5; TRBD2 might be the D (6 bases). V dropped 8 bases and J dropped 2 bases, with 15 bases sitting between them. Germline V gene data show CDR1 as SGHTA and CDR2 as FQGNSA. This CDR3 has 14 residues. This CDR3 reads CASSKAGPQETQYF. The CDR3 DNA is TGTGCCAGCTCCAAAGCGGGTCCGCAAGAGACCCAGTACTTC.

The chain carries TRBV5-6 and TRBJ1-4; 9 positions match TRBD1. The germline CDR1 and CDR2 sequences are SGHDT and YYEEEE. The length of the CDR3 is 14 residues. The V and J ends lost 3 bases and 5 bases, in that order; junction bases with no gene match: 2. CDR3 nucleotides: TGTGCCAGCAGCTGGGGGACAGGGAATGAAAAACTGTTTTTT. Encoded protein: CASSWGTGNEKLFF.

This rearrangement joins TRBV7-2 to TRBJ2-1; 9 nucleotides align to TRBD2. The V gene's germline CDR1 is SGHTA and CDR2 FQGNSA. The CDR3 is made up of 14 amino acids. The V segment lost 3 bases and the J segment 4 bases; nucleotides outside the gene matches: 1. The CDR3 reads CASSFSGGYNEQFF. The CDR3 nucleotides are TGTGCCAGCAGCTTCAGCGGGGGGTACAATGAGCAGTTCTTC.

This rearrangement joins TRBV9 to TRBJ2-7, with 7 bases identical to TRBD2. The CDR3 spans 15 residues. CDR1 is SGDLS and CDR2 is YYNGEE in the germline V gene. V lost 4 bases and J lost 2; bases outside the gene matches: 9. This chain's CDR3 is CASSPWGGITYEQYF. DNA for the CDR3: TGTGCCAGCAGCCCGTGGGGGGGAATTACCTACGAGCAGTACTTC.

In nucleotides, the CDR3 is TGTGCCAGCAGCCAACAACTTGGAGGGGTGGGCTCTGGGGCCAACGTCCTGACTTTC. Its translation is CASSQQLGGVGSGANVLTF. V is TRBV5-4 and J is TRBJ2-6, with a possible D match to TRBD2 (6 bases). Germline assignment: CDR1 SGHNT and CDR2 YYREEE (reference sequence). The CDR3 consists of 19 residues. Trimming cost V 4 bases and J 0 bases, with 20 bases left between them.

The chain is built from TRBV19 and TRBJ2-5; perhaps TRBD2 as D (5 bases). The CDR3 covers 14 residues. V lost 1 base to trimming and J lost 5 bases, with 11 bases between them. Germline V gives CDR1 LNHDA, CDR2 SQIVND (reference sequence). The DNA for the CDR3 is TGTGCCAGTAGTATAGTCGCGGGTTTCGAGACCCAGTACTTC. The encoded protein is CASSIVAGFETQYF.

This clone is termed medium-sized. The chain couples TRBV5-5 to TRBJ2-7; no firm D call. With 1 base removed from V and 2 bases from J, the gap between germline ends came to 10 bases. The germline V gene has CDR1 SGHKS and CDR2 YYEKEE (reference sequence). The CDR3 has 14 amino acids. CDR3 sequence: CASSLRPDAYEQYF. CDR3 DNA sequence: TGTGCCAGCAGCTTGCGGCCGGACGCCTACGAGCAGTACTTC.

The chain couples TRBV30 to TRBJ1-2; 9 nucleotides agree with TRBD1. With 0 bases clipped from V and 5 bases from J, the junction kept 4 bases outside the gene matches. Germline CDR1 and CDR2: GTSNPN and SVGIG (reference sequence). The CDR3 contains 14 residues. Written as DNA, the CDR3 is TGTGCCTGGAGTGTAGGGACAGGGTCTTATGGCTACACCTTC. The encoded protein is CAWSVGTGSYGYTF.

This chain uses TRBV4-1 with TRBJ1-2, with a tentative D call TRBD1 (5 bases). V gave up 4 bases and J gave up 7 bases, with 16 bases separating them. The CDR3 loop spans 14 amino acids. CDR1 and CDR2 from the germline V gene are MGHRA and YSYEKL. For the CDR3, the DNA is TGCGCCAGCAGCCTTCCTCATGCCGGGGCTGGCTACACCTTC. This gives the protein CASSLPHAGAGYTF.

The V gene is TRBV4-1, the J gene TRBJ1-2, with TRBD1 matching over 7 bases. Trimming cost V 0 bases and J 4 bases; bases outside gene matches: 11. Per the germline V gene, CDR1 is MGHRA and CDR2 is YSYEKL. This CDR3 is 17 amino acids long. CDR3 protein: CASSQDLTGQAFYGYTF. CDR3 in DNA: TGCGCCAGCAGCCAAGACCTAACCGGACAGGCTTTCTATGGCTACACCTTC.

This chain connects TRBV7-9 to TRBJ2-5; TRBD1 aligns across 8 bases. Germline CDR1 reads SEHNR; CDR2 reads FQNEAQ (reference sequence). The V segment lost 5 bases and the J segment 7 bases; nucleotides outside the gene matches: 15. The CDR3 covers 16 residues. The CDR3 sequence: CASSLYGTGLKGTQYF. The CDR3 DNA is TGTGCCAGCAGCCTCTACGGGACAGGACTTAAAGGGACCCAGTACTTC.

The CDR3 DNA follows: TGTGCCAGCAGCTTAGCGGCGGGCTTTAGCTACGAGCAGTACTTC. Its translation is CASSLAAGFSYEQYF. V is TRBV7-6 and J is TRBJ2-7; weak D call: TRBD2 (5 bases). This CDR3 has 15 amino acids. The V end lost 0 bases, the J end lost 3 bases, and 12 bases lay between the germline ends. Per the germline V gene, CDR1 is SGHVS and CDR2 is FNYEAQ.

The chain recombines TRBV2 with TRBJ1-4; D is possibly TRBD1 (5 bases). The germline gives CDR1 SNHLY, CDR2 FYNNEI. The ends were cut back, 6 bases at V and 5 bases at J, with 22 bases in the middle. The CDR3 is 17 amino acids. The CDR3 protein is CASRTGTRLGSNEKLFF. The CDR3 DNA reads TGTGCCAGCAGGACCGGGACCCGACTCGGCTCGAATGAAAAACTGTTTTTT.

This chain joins TRBV28 and TRBJ1-4; TRBD1 is a possible D gene (6 bases). Germline V lookup: CDR1 MDHEN, CDR2 SYDVKM. The CDR3 has 14 residues. Trimming shortened V by 5 bases and J by 8 bases, and 15 bases separated the two germline ends. CDR3 in DNA: TGTGCCAGCAGTCCCTCCGGGACAAGAGAAAAACTGTTTTTT. It encodes CASSPSGTREKLFF. Drawing the rest from reference TRBV28 and TRBJ1-4, the complete variable domain is DVKVTQSSRYLVKRTGEKVFLECVQDMDHENMFWYRQDPGLGLRLIYFSYDVKMKEKGDIPEGYSVSREKKERFSLILESASTNQTSMYLCASSPSGTREKLFFGSGTQLSVL.

This clone came up once. V and J are TRBV10-2 and TRBJ2-7; D assignment may be TRBD1 or TRBD2 (5 bases each). There are 13 residues in the CDR3. Looked up from germline, CDR1 is WSHSY and CDR2 is SAAADI. The V end lost 2 bases, the J end lost 3 bases, and 8 bases lay between the germline ends. The CDR3 DNA is TGCGCCAGCAGTGAGGCAGGGAGCTACGAGCAGTACTTC. Its protein is CASSEAGSYEQYF.

V is TRBV29-1 and J is TRBJ1-3; perhaps TRBD1 as D (6 bases). This CDR3 has 15 amino acids. The germline V and J ends were trimmed by 1 base and 4 bases, with 14 bases remaining between them. The germline gives CDR1 SQVTM, CDR2 ANQGSEA. CDR3 sequence reads: CSVEAAGGAGNTIYF. The CDR3 DNA follows: TGCAGCGTTGAAGCGGCGGGGGGGGCCGGAAACACCATATATTTT.

Only one count was recorded for this clone. It is unclear where the CDR3 begins or ends on the DNA, so no DNA is shown, and the CDR3 is as TCRdb lists it. This chain connects TRBV28 to TRBJ2-2; the listed D gene, TRBD1, was not tested against the DNA. Germline CDR1 MDHEN, CDR2 SYDVKM. The CDR3 sequence runs 18 residues, both termini included. CDR3 sequence reads: CASSLSVRARANTGELFF.